The rows below give T cell receptor beta chains drawn from one sample of a study of T cells in Graves' hyperthyroidism and ophthalmopathy. TCRdb redid the calling of the multiplex PCR reads with MiXCR, one entry per CDR3 protein. Found here are more than 150,000 distinct CDR3 sequences, about 15% of them singletons; the top ten hold roughly 28%. The sample was blood. The source is a woman between 50 and 59 years old with Graves' hyperthyroidism. The CDR3 runs from the conserved cysteine through the conserved F or W. D genes are given only for firm matches. A clone size is listed for some rows: how often the clone was seen (once, few, many), or a class if it is expanded.

d_call clone_size j_call v_call cdr3_aa cdr3_nt
TRBD1 many TRBJ1-2 TRBV5-1 CASSLGSRGRYGYTF TGCGCCAGCAGCTTGGGGTCGAGGGGGCGGTATGGCTACACCTTC
NA many TRBJ2-7 TRBV6-1 CASSEGGIAYEQYF TGTGCCAGCAGTGAAGGGGGAATCGCCTACGAGCAGTACTTC
NA NA TRBJ2-2 TRBV11-2 CASSLAPPGVLGELFF TGTGCCAGCAGCTTAGCTCCCCCGGGAGTCTTAGGGGAGCTGTTTTTT
TRBD2 few TRBJ2-7 TRBV19 CASSIGLAGSYEQYF TGTGCCAGTAGTATAGGACTAGCGGGGTCCTACGAGCAGTACTTC
TRBD1 many TRBJ1-1 TRBV6-2/TRBV6-3 CASSFRDRDEAFF TGTGCCAGCAGTTTCCGGGACAGGGACGAAGCTTTCTTT
NA many TRBJ2-3 TRBV19 CASSIWITTDTQYF TGTGCCAGTAGTATCTGGATTACCACAGATACGCAGTATTTT
TRBD2 few TRBJ2-3 TRBV4-1 CASSQYGLAGTTDTQYF TGCGCCAGCAGCCAATACGGACTAGCGGGGACCACAGATACGCAGTATTTT
NA NA TRBJ2-1 TRBV2 CASRSLPRDEQFF TGTGCCAGCAGATCCCTTCCACGGGATGAGCAGTTCTTC
TRBD1 NA TRBJ1-2 TRBV28 CASSSTIPGQWVIYGYTF TGTGCCAGCAGTTCCACCATACCGGGACAGTGGGTAATTTATGGCTACACCTTC
TRBD2 many TRBJ2-1 TRBV7-9 CASTSGGNNEQFF TGTGCCAGCACAAGCGGGGGTAACAATGAGCAGTTCTTC
NA NA TRBJ1-2 TRBV20-1 CSVMIGQNYGYTF TGCAGTGTTATGATAGGGCAGAACTATGGCTACACCTTC
NA many TRBJ2-1 TRBV11-2 CASSERLRYNEQFF TGTGCCAGCTCCGAACGGTTACGCTACAATGAGCAGTTCTTC
NA NA TRBJ2-3 TRBV3-1 CASSGGWLGTDTQYF TGTGCCAGCAGCGGGGGATGGCTGGGCACAGATACGCAGTATTTT
TRBD1 few TRBJ2-7 TRBV7-7 CASSAGTGEKYF TGTGCTAGCAGCGCCGGGACAGGGGAGAAGTACTTC
NA NA TRBJ2-1 TRBV28 CASSSRREQFF TGTGCCAGCAGTTCCCGACGGGAGCAGTTCTTC
TRBD2 many TRBJ2-5 TRBV29-1 CSVELAGGKETQYF TGCAGCGTGGAACTAGCGGGGGGCAAAGAGACCCAGTACTTC
NA few TRBJ1-1 TRBV4-1 CASSQVRLGTEAFF TGCGCCAGCAGCCAAGTCCGGTTGGGGACTGAAGCTTTCTTT
TRBD1 many TRBJ1-6 TRBV20-1 CSARGDSSYNSPLHF TGCAGTGCTAGAGGGGACAGCTCCTATAATTCACCCCTCCACTTT
TRBD2 once TRBJ2-1 TRBV7-9 CASSSTGGPYNEQFF TGTGCCAGCAGCTCCACGGGAGGGCCCTACAATGAGCAGTTCTTC
TRBD1 many TRBJ2-1 TRBV6-1 CASSNHRGRNNEQFF TGTGCCAGCAGTAATCACAGGGGGCGAAACAATGAGCAGTTCTTC
NA few TRBJ1-2 TRBV4-1 CASSQDFTGGGLNLGYTF TGCGCCAGCAGCCAAGATTTCACCGGGGGGGGCCTTAACCTTGGCTACACCTTC
NA NA TRBJ1-2 TRBV19 CASSMGQGSYGYTF TGTGCCAGTAGTATGGGGCAGGGAAGCTATGGCTACACCTTC
NA many TRBJ2-5 TRBV11-2 CASSLTYGDLYQETQYF TGTGCCAGCAGCTTAACGTACGGGGATCTGTACCAAGAGACCCAGTACTTC
TRBD1 many TRBJ2-5 TRBV29-1 CSGRKGRGREETQYF TGCAGCGGGCGAAAGGGCAGGGGGCGGGAAGAGACCCAGTACTTC
NA few TRBJ2-1 TRBV19 CASSISGSGYNEQFF TGTGCCAGTAGTATCTCAGGGTCAGGCTACAATGAGCAGTTCTTC